Only a few counts were recorded for the clone carrying this T cell receptor (beta chain). Measured with immunoSEQ multiplex PCR; TCRdb has only the in-frame clones, and not every one. The sample lists under 700,000 clones, 70% to 80% occurring once. The record originates from a study of shared T cell receptors in the human thymus. Trimming removed 6 bases from V and 6 bases from J; junction bases left unmatched: 10. The V gene's germline CDR1 is MNHEY and CDR2 SMNVEV (reference sequence). The CDR3 runs to 14 residues. These data also featured in a second study, about human thymus T cells. From that second work: It was healthy Finnish infants having corrective surgery for congenital heart defects who were the donors. Corrective heart surgery yielded the resections from which the thymus tissue came. Thymic repertoires of unrelated individuals were reported in related research to overlap highly.

The sample consisted of thymocytes. The chain recombines TRBV27 with TRBJ2-7; 8 bases line up with TRBD1. This TCR was recovered from a boy in the first two years of life with a congenital heart defect. The CDR3, as DNA: TGTGCCAGCAGAACAGGGGGACCAAGTGGCGAGCAGTACTTC. Translation: CASRTGGPSGEQYF.